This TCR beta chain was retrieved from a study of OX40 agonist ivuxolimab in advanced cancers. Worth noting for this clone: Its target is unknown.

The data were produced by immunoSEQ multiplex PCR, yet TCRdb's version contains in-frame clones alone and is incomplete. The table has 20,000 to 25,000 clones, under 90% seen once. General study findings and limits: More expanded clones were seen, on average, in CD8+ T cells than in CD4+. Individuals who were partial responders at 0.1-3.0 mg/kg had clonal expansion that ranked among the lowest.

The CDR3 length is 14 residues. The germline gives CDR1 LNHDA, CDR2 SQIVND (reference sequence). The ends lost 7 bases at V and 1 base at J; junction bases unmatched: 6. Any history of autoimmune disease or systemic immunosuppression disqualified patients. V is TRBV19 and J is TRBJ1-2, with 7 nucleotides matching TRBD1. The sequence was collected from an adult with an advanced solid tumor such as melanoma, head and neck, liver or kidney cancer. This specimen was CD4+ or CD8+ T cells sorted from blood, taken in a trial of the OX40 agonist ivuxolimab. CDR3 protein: CASTTQGVNYGYTF. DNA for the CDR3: TGTGCCAGTACCACTCAGGGGGTTAACTATGGCTACACCTTC.